One and the same sample provided the 11 T cell receptor beta chains below, sequenced in a study of tumor-infiltrating lymphocytes in primary liver carcinoma (dated by TCRdb to the late 2010s). Without any cell sorting, total RNA and DNA were co-extracted from roughly 18-30 mg of bulk tissue using the AllPrep DNA/RNA mini kit. For sequencing, an Illumina HiSeq 2500 was employed. TCRbeta-specific cDNA was reverse-transcribed from 500 ng total RNA using a constant-region primer and ProtoScript II reverse transcriptase. TCRbeta libraries were built with three nested multiplex PCR rounds, a slightly modified ARM-PCR procedure. Each of the first two PCR rounds ran for around 10 cycles using multiplex TRBV1-TRBV30 forward primers together with a Cbeta reverse primer. TCRdb's own reprocessing of the public reads used fastp at Q25 and MiXCR and kept productive beta chains. For every CDR3 protein sequence, its rows merge into one entry that carries the most common genes and DNA. The sample includes approximately 64,000 distinct CDR3 sequences, with about 71% observed a single time. Approximately 41% of the sample is held by the ten biggest clonotypes.

Sequencing input: liver tumor tissue from sampling region 4. The cell subset or site label for this specimen denotes: tumor region T4, right-lateral pole. The receptors originated from a man in his forties or fifties with primary liver carcinoma and hepatitis B virus infection.

As regards this clonotype: An end of the junction differs from the germline gene, which may be a read error. The chain has TRBV11-2 and TRBJ2-2; a possible D gene is TRBD2 (6 bases). CDR3 length equals 17 residues. Germline CDR1 and CDR2: SGHAT and FQNNGV. The CDR3 is CVISLALGGANTGELFF. As DNA, the CDR3 is TGTGTCATTAGCTTAGCATTAGGAGGGGCGAACACCGGTGAGCTGTTTTTT.

This clonotype was observed a single time. This chain joins TRBV6-5 and TRBJ2-7; D possibly corresponds to TRBD2 (5 bases). The V end was cut by 2 bases, the J end by 5 bases, with 10 bases between. This CDR3 region has 13 residues. Germline lookup yields CDR1 MNHEY and CDR2 SVGAGI. The CDR3 nucleotides read TGTGCCAGCAGTTACAGCGGTAGTGACGAGCAGTACTTC. Translated, it gives CASSYSGSDEQYF.

For this clonotype: A junction end diverges from the germline sequence, so it may reflect a read error. This chain joins TRBV29-1 and TRBJ1-1; the D gene is possibly TRBD1 (6 bases). The CDR3 contains 16 residues. Germline V gives CDR1 SQVTM, CDR2 ANQGSEA. The chain's CDR3 is CSVEYGGLPLNIEAFF. As DNA, the CDR3 is TGCAGCGTTGAATATGGGGGCCTACCTTTGAACATTGAAGCTTTCTTT. Together with reference TRBV29-1 and TRBJ1-1, the CDR3 gives the full variable domain: SAVISQKPSRDICQRGTSLTIQCQVDSQVTMMFWYRQQPGQSLTLIATANQGSEATYESGFVIDKFPISRPNLTFSTLTVSNMSPEDSSIYLCSVEYGGLPLNIEAFFGQGTRLTVV.

The chain employs TRBV14 and TRBJ2-7; tentative D call: TRBD1 (6 bases). V was pared by 7 bases and J by 2 bases, with 15 bases between. From germline, CDR1 is SGHDN and CDR2 FVKESK. CDR3 size: 14 residues. In nucleotides, the CDR3 is TGTGCCAGCAACCTCAAAAACAGGGCCTACGAGCAGTACTTC. Amino acid sequence: CASNLKNRAYEQYF.

This clonotype has a count of ten or more. The chain combines TRBV6-2 or TRBV6-3 with TRBJ2-7; 9 bases map to TRBD2. With 2 bases clipped from V and 3 bases from J, the junction kept 2 bases outside the gene matches. Per the germline V gene, CDR1 is MNHEY and CDR2 is SVGEGT. This CDR3 is 14 amino acids long. The CDR3 reads CASSYQAGGYEQYF. The CDR3 DNA sequence: TGTGCCAGCAGTTACCAAGCGGGAGGCTACGAGCAGTACTTC.

As concerns this clonotype: Since the CDR3 does not end with the conserved phenylalanine or tryptophan, this likely comes from a read error. This chain links TRBV25-1 with TRBJ2-3, with D perhaps matching TRBD2 (5 bases). Germline loops: CDR1 MGHDK, CDR2 SYGVNS. The CDR3 sequence is 11 residues long. This CDR3 is CANSSGLSQYY. Written as DNA, the CDR3 is TGTGCCAACAGTTCGGGGTTATCGCAGTATTAT.

This clonotype appeared a few times. Just one base apart from a much larger clone, this may be a read error. The V and J genes are TRBV30 and TRBJ2-7; TRBD1 might be the D (5 bases). The CDR3 contains 13 residues. V lost 2 bases and J 7 bases, leaving 15 bases between the germline ends. CDR1 GTSNPN and CDR2 SVGIG come from the germline V gene (reference sequence). Here the CDR3 DNA reads TGTGCCTGGAGTATTGGGGCGGTCAGGGAGCAGTACTTC. Protein sequence: CAWSIGAVREQYF.

A remark on this clonotype: Because it lacks the conserved phenylalanine or tryptophan at the end, this CDR3 is likely a read error. The chain has TRBV11-2 and TRBJ2-2, with D perhaps matching TRBD2 (6 bases). Looked up from germline, CDR1 is SGHAT and CDR2 is FQNNGV. The CDR3 is 17 residues long. The CDR3, as DNA: TGCGCCAGCAACTTAGCATTAGGAGGGACGAACACCGGGGAGCTGTTTGTT. Its protein product is CASNLALGGTNTGELFV.

In the case of this clonotype: A junction boundary mismatches the germline segment, possibly from a read error. The V gene is TRBV10-3, the J gene TRBJ1-1; D perhaps matches TRBD1 (5 bases). Germline V gene sequence: CDR1 ENHRY, CDR2 SYGVKD. This CDR3 has 13 amino acids. As DNA, the CDR3 is TGTACCATCAGGCAGGGATTTAGCATTGAAGCTTTCTTT. Its protein is CTIRQGFSIEAFF.

This clonotype was detected only a few times. Compared with germline, one end of the junction differs, possibly owing to a read error. V usage is TRBV5-4 and J usage is TRBJ2-7; 8 bases fit TRBD2. The CDR3 spans 16 residues. Germline CDR1 and CDR2: SGHNT and YYREEE (reference sequence). In DNA form, the CDR3 reads TGTGTCAGCAGCTTTGGTCGGGAGGGCCCTCAGGACGAGCAGTACTTC. Residues: CVSSFGREGPQDEQYF.

About this clonotype itself: Since the CDR3 does not end with the conserved phenylalanine or tryptophan, this likely comes from a read error. This sequence joins TRBV6-1 and TRBJ2-5; 7 bases match TRBD1. The germline CDR1 and CDR2 sequences are MNHNS and SASEGT. Trimming took 10 bases from V and 2 from J; bases not matched to a gene: 7. The CDR3 is 13 residues long. The CDR3 region has the DNA TGTGCCATCATTCAGGGGGAGCAAGAGACCCAGTACATC. It encodes CAIIQGEQETQYI.